This T cell receptor beta chain was profiled in a study of cytomegalovirus exposure and HLA in healthy donors. For the study at large: About 179 million T cells yielded around 120 million unique TCR beta sequences in earlier analysis.

Concerning this clone: The target antigen is unknown.

Unrecorded immune exposure was likely among donors, who were nominally healthy when sampled. The germline CDR1 and CDR2 sequences are LGHNA and YNFKEQ. J gave up 4 bases and V 4 bases, and 4 bases lay outside the gene matches. The length of the CDR3 is 15 residues. PCR amplification relied on 60 Vbeta primers (plus 13 Jbeta primers). The protocol was immunoSEQ multiplex PCR, while the TCRdb copy is restricted to in-frame clones and leaves out a portion. Of about 170,000 clones in the sample, roughly 80% were seen once. Notes on the study in general: Cytomegalovirus-associated status was assigned to 150 to 200 TCR beta chains. Three chains tied to CMV proved CMV antigen-specific in vitro.

The rearrangement joins TRBV4-2 to TRBJ2-7, with 13 bases lining up with TRBD2. This sequence was found in a young woman in good health and CMV-seropositive. The specimen sequenced was PBMCs. The CDR3 loop is CASSRGLAGVYEQYF. CDR3 DNA sequence: TGTGCCAGCAGCCGAGGACTAGCGGGGGTTTACGAGCAGTACTTC.